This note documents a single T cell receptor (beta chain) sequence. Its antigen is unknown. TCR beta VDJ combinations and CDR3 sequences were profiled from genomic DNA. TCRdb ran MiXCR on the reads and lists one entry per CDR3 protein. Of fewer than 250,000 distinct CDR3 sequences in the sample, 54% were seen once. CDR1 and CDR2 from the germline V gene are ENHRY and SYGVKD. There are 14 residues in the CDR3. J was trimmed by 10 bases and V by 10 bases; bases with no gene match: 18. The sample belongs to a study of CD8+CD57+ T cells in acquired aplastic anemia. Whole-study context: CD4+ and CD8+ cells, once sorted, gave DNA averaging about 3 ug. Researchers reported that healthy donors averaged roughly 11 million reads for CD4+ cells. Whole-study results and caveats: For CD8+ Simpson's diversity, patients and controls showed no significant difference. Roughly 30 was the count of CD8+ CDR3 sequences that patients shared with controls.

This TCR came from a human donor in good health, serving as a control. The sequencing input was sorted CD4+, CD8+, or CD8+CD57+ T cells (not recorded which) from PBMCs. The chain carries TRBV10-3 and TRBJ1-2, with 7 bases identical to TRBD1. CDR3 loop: CATSRGVVGQVYTF. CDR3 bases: TGTGCCACGTCACGAGGGGTTGTTGGACAGGTCTACACCTTC.